The 9 T cell receptor beta chains below come from one sample, sequenced in a study of beta chain features in type 1 diabetes. The isolated RNA, all of it, was reverse transcribed, so expressed TCRB transcripts were what got sequenced. Profiling relied on immunoSEQ multiplex PCR, and the TCRdb table lists in-frame clones only, not all of them. The sample contains 350,000 to 450,000 clones, about 14% of which appear only once. Material for sequencing was naive CD4+ T cells from blood. The source of these receptors is a woman between 18 and 29 years old in good health.

The chain is built from TRBV29-1 and TRBJ1-1; D remains ambiguous. Germline V gene sequence: CDR1 SQVTM, CDR2 ANQGSEA. Trimming stripped 5 bases from V and 5 bases from J, with 18 bases between. The CDR3 is 14 amino acids. The CDR3 loop reads CSVLQGSRGTEAFF. CDR3 nucleotides: TGCAGCGTTCTTCAAGGGTCGCGGGGAACTGAAGCTTTCTTT.

This clone has a handful of counts. V gene TRBV23-1 combines with J gene TRBJ2-1; 7 positions agree with TRBD1. TRBV23-1 is treated as an ORF (open reading frame) with a function not yet certain. This CDR3 contains 16 residues. The V and J ends lost 8 bases and 4 bases, in that order; junction bases with no gene match: 14. The CDR3 bases are TGCGCCAGCCTCCTACGGGGACAGAGACTTTACAATGAGCAGTTCTTC. It codes for CASLLRGQRLYNEQFF.

This clone was detected only a few times. CDR3 nucleotide sequence: TGTGCCAGTACGGTTTCCTCCCCCAATGAGCAGTTCTTC. Protein sequence: CASTVSSPNEQFF. The chain is built from TRBV19 and TRBJ2-1; D call uncertain. CDR3 size: 13 residues. Trimming took off 7 bases at V and 6 bases at J, with 13 bases between the two ends. Germline values: CDR1 LNHDA, CDR2 SQIVND (reference sequence).

This clone was recorded a few times. V and J are TRBV30 and TRBJ2-5; D possibly corresponds to TRBD2 (5 bases). The V gene lost 2 bases and the J gene lost 5 bases, with 12 bases spanning the gap. This CDR3 has 13 residues. Germline-derived CDR1 and CDR2 are GTSNPN and SVGIG (reference sequence). The CDR3 spells CAWSRVASETQYF. The CDR3 region has the DNA TGTGCCTGGAGTCGGGTAGCGTCGGAGACCCAGTACTTC.

The chain uses TRBV28 and TRBJ2-5; D may be TRBD2 (5 bases). V lost 5 bases to trimming and J lost 6 bases, with 16 bases between them. This CDR3 region has 14 residues. CDR1 is MDHEN and CDR2 is SYDVKM in the germline V gene. The chain's CDR3 is CASSPTRSGQTQYF. In DNA, the CDR3 is TGTGCCAGCAGTCCTACTAGATCGGGTCAGACCCAGTACTTC.

The chain links TRBV30 to TRBJ1-5; no clear D. Germline values: CDR1 GTSNPN, CDR2 SVGIG (reference sequence). The CDR3 extends over 15 amino acids. V lost 0 bases and J 2 bases, leaving 11 bases between the germline ends. The CDR3 DNA sequence: TGTGCCTGGAGTGTGGGGAGCGGGGGCAATCAGCCCCAGCATTTT. It codes for CAWSVGSGGNQPQHF.

This clone was seen only a few times. The J gene is TRBJ2-2, the V gene TRBV10-3; no definite D call. Germline values: CDR1 ENHRY, CDR2 SYGVKD. V was clipped by 0 bases and J by 0 bases, with 8 bases between them. The CDR3 sequence is 16 residues long. CDR3 residues: CAISESPTPNTGELFF. The DNA of the CDR3 is TGTGCCATCAGTGAGTCGCCAACTCCGAACACCGGGGAGCTGTTTTTT.

This clone was seen only a few times. The chain uses TRBV4-1 and TRBJ2-1, with D perhaps TRBD2 (6 bases). The CDR3 covers 15 residues. Trimming pared 4 bases from V and 0 bases from J, leaving 10 bases between. The germline V gene encodes CDR1 MGHRA and CDR2 YSYEKL. The CDR3 coding sequence is TGCGCCAGCAGCCTTACGACTAGCTCCTACAATGAGCAGTTCTTC. Its translation: CASSLTTSSYNEQFF.

V is TRBV5-1 and J is TRBJ2-5, with TRBD2 matching over 7 bases. The junction had 1 base not matched to a gene; V was cut back by 0 bases and J by 5 bases. Per the germline V gene, CDR1 is SGHRS and CDR2 is YFSETQ. The CDR3 is 13 residues long. The DNA of the CDR3 is TGCGCCAGCAGCTTGGGCGGGAGTGAGACCCAGTACTTC. Its translation: CASSLGGSETQYF.